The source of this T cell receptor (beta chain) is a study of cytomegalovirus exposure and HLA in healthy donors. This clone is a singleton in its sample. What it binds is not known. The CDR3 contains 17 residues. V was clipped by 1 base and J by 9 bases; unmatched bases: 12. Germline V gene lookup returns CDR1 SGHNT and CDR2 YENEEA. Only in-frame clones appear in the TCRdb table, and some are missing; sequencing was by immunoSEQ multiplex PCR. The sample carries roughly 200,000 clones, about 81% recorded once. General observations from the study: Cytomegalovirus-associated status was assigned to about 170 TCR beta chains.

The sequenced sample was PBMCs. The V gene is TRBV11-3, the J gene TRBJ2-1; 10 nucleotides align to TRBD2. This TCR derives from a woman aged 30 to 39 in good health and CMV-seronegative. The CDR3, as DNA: TGTGCCAGCAGCTTAGTCTTAAGCGGGGGGGCCACTGGTGAGCAGTTCTTC. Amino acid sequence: CASSLVLSGGATGEQFF.